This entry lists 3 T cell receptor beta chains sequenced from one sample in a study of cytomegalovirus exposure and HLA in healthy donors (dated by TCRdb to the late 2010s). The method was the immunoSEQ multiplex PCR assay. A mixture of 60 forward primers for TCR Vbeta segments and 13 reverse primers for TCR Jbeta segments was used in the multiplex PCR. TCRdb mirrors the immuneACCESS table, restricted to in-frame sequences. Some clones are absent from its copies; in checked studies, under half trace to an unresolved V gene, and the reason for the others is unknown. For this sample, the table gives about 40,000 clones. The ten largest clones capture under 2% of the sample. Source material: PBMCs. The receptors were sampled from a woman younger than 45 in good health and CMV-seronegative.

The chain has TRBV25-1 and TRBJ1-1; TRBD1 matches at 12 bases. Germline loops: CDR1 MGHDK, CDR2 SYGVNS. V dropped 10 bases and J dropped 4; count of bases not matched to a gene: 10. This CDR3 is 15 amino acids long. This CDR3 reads CATRDRGRLGTEAFF. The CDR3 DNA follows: TGTGCCACCCGGGACAGGGGGCGATTGGGCACTGAAGCTTTCTTT.

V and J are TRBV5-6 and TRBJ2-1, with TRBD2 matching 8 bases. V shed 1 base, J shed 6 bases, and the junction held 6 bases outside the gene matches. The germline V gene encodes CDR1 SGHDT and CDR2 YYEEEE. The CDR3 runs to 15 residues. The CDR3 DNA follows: TGTGCCAGCAGCTTGTATGCTAGCGGGCGCAATGAGCAGTTCTTC. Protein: CASSLYASGRNEQFF.

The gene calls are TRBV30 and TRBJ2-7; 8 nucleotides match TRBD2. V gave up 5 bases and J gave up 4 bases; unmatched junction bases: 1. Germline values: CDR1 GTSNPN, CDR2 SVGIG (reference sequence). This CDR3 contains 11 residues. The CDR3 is CAWGLAYEQYF. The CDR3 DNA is TGTGCCTGGGGACTAGCATACGAGCAGTACTTC.